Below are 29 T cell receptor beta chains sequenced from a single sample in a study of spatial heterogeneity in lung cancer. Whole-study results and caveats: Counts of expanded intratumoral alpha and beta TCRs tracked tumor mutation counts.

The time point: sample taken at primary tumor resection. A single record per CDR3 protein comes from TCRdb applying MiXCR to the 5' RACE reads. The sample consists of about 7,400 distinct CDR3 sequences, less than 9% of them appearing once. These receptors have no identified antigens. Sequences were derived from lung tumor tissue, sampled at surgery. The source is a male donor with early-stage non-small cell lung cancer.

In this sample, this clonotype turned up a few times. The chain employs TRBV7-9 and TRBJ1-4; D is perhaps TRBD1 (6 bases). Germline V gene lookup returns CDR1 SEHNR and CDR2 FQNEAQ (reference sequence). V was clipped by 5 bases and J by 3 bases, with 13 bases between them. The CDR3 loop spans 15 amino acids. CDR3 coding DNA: TGTGCCAGCAGCCCAGATTGGACAGCTAATGAAAAACTGTTTTTT. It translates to CASSPDWTANEKLFF.

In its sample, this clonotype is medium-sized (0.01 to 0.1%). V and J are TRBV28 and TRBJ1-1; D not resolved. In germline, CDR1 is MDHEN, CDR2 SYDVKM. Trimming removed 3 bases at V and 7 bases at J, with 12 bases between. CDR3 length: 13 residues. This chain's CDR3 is CASSFSQGLEAFF. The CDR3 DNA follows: TGTGCCAGCAGTTTTTCACAAGGGCTTGAAGCTTTCTTT.

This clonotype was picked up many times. The CDR3 is CASTLGLSEQFF. The CDR3 DNA reads as TGTGCCAGCACCCTAGGATTGAGTGAGCAGTTCTTC. V and J are TRBV6-7 and TRBJ2-1; D is ambiguous. TRBV6-7 is an ORF, with its function uncertain. This CDR3 contains 12 residues. V was clipped by 7 bases and J by 9 bases, with 13 bases between them.

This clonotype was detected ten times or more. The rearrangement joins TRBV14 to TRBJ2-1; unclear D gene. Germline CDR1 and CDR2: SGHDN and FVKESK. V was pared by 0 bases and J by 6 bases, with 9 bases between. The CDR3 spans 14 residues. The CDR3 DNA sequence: TGTGCCAGCAGCCAAGATAAGATCGTCAATGAGCAGTTCTTC. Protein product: CASSQDKIVNEQFF.

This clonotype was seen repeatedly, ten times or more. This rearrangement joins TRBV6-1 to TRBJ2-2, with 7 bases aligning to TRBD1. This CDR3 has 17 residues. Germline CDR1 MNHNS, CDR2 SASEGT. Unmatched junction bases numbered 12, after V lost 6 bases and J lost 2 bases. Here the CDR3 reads CASSRDRKATNTGELFF. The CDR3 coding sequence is TGTGCCAGCAGCCGGGACAGAAAAGCGACAAACACCGGGGAGCTGTTTTTT.

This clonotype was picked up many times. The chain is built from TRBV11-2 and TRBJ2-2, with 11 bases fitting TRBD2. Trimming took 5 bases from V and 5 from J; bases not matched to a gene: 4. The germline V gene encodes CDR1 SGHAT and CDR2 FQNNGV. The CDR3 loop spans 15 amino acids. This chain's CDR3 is CASSPTSGRTGELFF. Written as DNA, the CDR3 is TGTGCCAGCAGCCCCACTAGCGGGAGAACCGGGGAGCTGTTTTTT.

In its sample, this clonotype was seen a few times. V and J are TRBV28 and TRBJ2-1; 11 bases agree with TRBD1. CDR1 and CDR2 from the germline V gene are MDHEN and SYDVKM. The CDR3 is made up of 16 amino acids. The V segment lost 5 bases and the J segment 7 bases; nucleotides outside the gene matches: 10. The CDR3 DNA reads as TGTGCCAGCAGTCCCCCCGGACAGGGGGCGCGTAATGAGCAGTTCTTC. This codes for CASSPPGQGARNEQFF.

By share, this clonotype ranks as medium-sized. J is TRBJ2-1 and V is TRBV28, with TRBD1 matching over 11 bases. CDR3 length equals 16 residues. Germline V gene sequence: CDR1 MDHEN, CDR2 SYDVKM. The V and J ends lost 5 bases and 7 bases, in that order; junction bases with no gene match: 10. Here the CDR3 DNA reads TGTGCCAGCAGTCCGCCTGGACAGGGGGCGGTTAATGAGCAGTTCTTC. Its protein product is CASSPPGQGAVNEQFF.

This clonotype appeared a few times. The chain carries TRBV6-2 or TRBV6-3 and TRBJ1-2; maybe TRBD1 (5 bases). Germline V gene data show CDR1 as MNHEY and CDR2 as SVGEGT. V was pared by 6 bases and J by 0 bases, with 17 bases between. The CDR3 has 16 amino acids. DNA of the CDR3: TGTGCCAGCAGGTCGGACGGAACGACAGCTAACTATGGCTACACCTTC. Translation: CASRSDGTTANYGYTF.

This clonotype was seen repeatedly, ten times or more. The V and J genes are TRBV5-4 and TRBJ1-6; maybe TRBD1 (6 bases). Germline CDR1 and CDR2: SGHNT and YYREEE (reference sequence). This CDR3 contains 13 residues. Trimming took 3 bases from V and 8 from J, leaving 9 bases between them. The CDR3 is CASSWNRDSPLHF. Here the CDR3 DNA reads TGTGCCAGCAGCTGGAACAGGGATTCACCCCTCCACTTT. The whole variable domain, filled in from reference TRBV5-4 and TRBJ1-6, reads ETGVTQSPTHLIKTRGQQVTLRCSSQSGHNTVSWYQQALGQGPQFIFQYYREEENGRGNFPPRFSGLQFPNYSSELNVNALELDDSALYLCASSWNRDSPLHFGNGTRLTVT.

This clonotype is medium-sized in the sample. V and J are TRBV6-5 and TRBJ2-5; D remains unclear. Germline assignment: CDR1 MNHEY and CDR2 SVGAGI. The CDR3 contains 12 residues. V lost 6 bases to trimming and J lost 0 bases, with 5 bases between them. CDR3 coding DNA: TGTGCCAGCAGAGGTAACCAAGAGACCCAGTACTTC. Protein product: CASRGNQETQYF.

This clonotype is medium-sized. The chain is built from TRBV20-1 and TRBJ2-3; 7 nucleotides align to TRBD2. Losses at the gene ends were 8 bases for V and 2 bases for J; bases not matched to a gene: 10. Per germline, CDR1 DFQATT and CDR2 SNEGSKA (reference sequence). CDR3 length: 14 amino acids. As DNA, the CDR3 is TGCAGTCCGAGCGGGGTTCCCGTCACAGATACGCAGTATTTT. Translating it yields CSPSGVPVTDTQYF.

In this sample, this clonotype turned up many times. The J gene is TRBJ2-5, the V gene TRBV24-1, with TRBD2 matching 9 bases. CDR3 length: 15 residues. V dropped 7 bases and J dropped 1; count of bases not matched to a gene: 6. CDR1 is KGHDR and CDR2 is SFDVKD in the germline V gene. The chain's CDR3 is CATRAAGGRQETQYF. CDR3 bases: TGTGCCACCAGAGCAGCGGGAGGCCGCCAAGAGACCCAGTACTTC.

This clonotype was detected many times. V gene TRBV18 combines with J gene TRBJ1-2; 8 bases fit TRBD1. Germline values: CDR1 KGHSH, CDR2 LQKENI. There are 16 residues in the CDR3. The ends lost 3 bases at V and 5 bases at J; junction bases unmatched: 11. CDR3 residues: CASSPLDRVEKYGYTF. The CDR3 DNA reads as TGTGCCAGCTCACCTCTGGACAGGGTAGAAAAATATGGCTACACCTTC.

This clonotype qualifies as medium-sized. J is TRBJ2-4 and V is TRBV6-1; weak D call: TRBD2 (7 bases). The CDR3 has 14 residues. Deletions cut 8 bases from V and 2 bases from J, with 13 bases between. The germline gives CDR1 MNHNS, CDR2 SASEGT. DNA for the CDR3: TGTGCCAGCCGGGGGGCTCTTTCCAAAAACATTCAGTACTTC. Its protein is CASRGALSKNIQYF.

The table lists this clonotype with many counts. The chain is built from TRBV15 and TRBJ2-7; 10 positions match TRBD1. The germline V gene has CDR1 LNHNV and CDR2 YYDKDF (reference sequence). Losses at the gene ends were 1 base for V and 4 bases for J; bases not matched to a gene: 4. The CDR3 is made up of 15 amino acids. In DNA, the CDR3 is TGTGCCACCAGCAGAGGGGGGACAGGGGTTTACGAGCAGTACTTC. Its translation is CATSRGGTGVYEQYF.

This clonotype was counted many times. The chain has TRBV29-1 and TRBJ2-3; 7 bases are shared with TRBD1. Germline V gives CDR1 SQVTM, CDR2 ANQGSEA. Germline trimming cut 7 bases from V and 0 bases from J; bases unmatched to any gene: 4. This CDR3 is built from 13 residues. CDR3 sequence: CSGKQGSTDTQYF. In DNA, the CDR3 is TGCAGCGGTAAACAGGGGAGCACAGATACGCAGTATTTT.

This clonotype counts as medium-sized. CDR3 nucleotides: TGTGCCAGCAGCCCTGGTAGCAATCAGCCCCAGCATTTT. Translated, it gives CASSPGSNQPQHF. This chain uses TRBV5-6 with TRBJ1-5, with unresolved D. This CDR3 contains 13 residues. Trimming shortened V by 4 bases and J by 0 bases, and 5 bases separated the two germline ends. Germline CDR1 reads SGHDT; CDR2 reads YYEEEE. Filled out from reference TRBV5-6 and TRBJ1-5, the complete variable domain reads DAGVTQSPTHLIKTRGQQVTLRCSPKSGHDTVSWYQQALGQGPQFIFQYYEEEERQRGNFPDRFSGHQFPNYSSELNVNALLLGDSALYLCASSPGSNQPQHFGDGTRLSIL.

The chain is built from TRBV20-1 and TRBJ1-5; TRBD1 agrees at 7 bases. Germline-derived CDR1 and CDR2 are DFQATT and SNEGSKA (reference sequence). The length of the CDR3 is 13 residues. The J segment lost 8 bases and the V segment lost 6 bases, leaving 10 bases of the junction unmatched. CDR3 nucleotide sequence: TGCAGTGCGGAGGGACAGCCCGGGGAGCCCCAGCATTTT. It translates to CSAEGQPGEPQHF.

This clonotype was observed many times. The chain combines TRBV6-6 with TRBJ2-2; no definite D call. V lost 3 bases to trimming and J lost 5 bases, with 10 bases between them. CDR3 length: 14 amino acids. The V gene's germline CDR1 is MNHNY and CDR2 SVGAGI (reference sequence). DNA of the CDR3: TGTGCCAGCAGTTATACAGAAATAACCGGGGAGCTGTTTTTT. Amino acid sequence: CASSYTEITGELFF.

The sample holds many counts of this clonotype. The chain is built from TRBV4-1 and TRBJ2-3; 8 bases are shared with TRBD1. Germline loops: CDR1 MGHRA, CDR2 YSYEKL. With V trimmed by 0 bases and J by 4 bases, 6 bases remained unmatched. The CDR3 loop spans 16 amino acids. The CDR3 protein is CASSQDRTGTADTQYF. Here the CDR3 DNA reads TGCGCCAGCAGCCAAGATCGGACAGGGACGGCAGATACGCAGTATTTT.

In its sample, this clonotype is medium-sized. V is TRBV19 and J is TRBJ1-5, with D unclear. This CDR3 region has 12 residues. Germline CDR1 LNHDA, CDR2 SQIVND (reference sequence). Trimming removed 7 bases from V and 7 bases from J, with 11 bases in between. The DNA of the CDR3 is TGTGCCAGTACCGATGGGCACCAGCCCCAGCATTTT. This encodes CASTDGHQPQHF.

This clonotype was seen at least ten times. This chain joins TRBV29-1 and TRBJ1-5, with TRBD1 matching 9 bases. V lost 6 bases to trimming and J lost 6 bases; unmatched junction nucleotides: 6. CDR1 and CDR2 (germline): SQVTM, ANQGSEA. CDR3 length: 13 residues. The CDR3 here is CSVKDRGGQPQHF. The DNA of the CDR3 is TGCAGCGTGAAGGACAGGGGAGGTCAGCCCCAGCATTTT.

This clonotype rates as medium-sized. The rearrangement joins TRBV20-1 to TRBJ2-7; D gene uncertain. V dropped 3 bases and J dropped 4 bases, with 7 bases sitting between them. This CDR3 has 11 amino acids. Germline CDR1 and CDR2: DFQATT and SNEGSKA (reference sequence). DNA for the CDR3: TGCAGTGCTAGTGGGTCTTACGAGCAGTACTTC. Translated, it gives CSASGSYEQYF.

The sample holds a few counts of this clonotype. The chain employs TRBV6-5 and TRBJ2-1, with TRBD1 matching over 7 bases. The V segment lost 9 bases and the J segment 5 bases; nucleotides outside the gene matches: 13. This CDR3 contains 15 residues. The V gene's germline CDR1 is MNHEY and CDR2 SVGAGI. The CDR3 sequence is CASRGLSTGHNEQFF. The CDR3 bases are TGTGCCAGTAGGGGGCTCTCGACAGGCCACAATGAGCAGTTCTTC.

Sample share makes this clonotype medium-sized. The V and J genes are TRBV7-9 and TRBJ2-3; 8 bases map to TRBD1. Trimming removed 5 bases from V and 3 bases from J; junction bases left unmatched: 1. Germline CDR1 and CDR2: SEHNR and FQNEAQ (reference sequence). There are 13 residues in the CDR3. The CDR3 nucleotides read TGTGCCAGCAGCGGACAGGGAACAGATACGCAGTATTTT. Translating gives CASSGQGTDTQYF.

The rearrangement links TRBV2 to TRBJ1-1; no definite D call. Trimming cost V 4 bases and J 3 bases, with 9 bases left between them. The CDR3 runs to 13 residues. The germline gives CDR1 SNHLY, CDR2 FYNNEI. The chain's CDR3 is CASSADGYTEAFF. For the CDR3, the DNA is TGTGCCAGCAGTGCCGACGGATACACTGAAGCTTTCTTT.

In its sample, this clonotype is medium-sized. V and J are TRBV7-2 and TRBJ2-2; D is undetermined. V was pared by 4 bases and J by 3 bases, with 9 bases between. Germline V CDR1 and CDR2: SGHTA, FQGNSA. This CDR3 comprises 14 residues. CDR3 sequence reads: CASSSGPDTGELFF. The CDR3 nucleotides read TGTGCCAGCAGCTCCGGGCCCGACACCGGGGAGCTGTTTTTT.

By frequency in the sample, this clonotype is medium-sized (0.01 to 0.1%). The chain's CDR3 is CASSLSTRTGGDSPLHF. The CDR3 DNA reads TGCGCCAGCAGCCTTTCGACCCGAACAGGCGGGGATTCACCCCTCCACTTT. The V gene is TRBV5-1, the J gene TRBJ1-6, with a weak D call TRBD1 (5 bases). The CDR3 spans 17 residues. The germline gives CDR1 SGHRS, CDR2 YFSETQ. The V gene lost 4 bases and the J gene lost 8 bases, with 22 bases spanning the gap.